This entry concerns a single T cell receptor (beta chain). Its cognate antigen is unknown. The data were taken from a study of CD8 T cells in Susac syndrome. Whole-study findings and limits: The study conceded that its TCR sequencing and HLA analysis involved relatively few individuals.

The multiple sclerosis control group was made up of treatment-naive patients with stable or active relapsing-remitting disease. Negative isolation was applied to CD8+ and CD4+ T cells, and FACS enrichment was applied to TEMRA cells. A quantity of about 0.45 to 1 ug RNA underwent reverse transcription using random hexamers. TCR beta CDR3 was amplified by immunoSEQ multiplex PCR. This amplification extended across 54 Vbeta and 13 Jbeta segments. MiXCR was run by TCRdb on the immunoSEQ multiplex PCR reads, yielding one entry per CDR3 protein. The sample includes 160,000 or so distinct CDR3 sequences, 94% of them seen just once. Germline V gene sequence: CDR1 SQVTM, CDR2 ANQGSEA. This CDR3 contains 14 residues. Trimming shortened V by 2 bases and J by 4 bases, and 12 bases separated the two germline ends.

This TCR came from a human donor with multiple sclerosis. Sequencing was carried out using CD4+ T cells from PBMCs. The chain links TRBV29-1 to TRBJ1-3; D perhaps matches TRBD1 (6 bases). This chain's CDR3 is CSVEIPGDGNTIYF. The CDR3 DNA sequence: TGCAGCGTTGAAATCCCAGGGGACGGAAACACCATATATTTT.